The present entry profiles one T cell receptor beta chain with its context. This clonotype was counted many times. The clone's antigen remains unknown. Per-nucleotide qualities are absent, and no much larger clonotype sits a single base away. The germline ends are 10 bases apart after V is trimmed by 3 bases and J by 5 bases. CDR1 and CDR2 are drawn from the germline V gene: SGHNT, YENEEA. The CDR3, from cysteine to phenylalanine, totals 14 residues. Left in the record is the CDR3 DNA by itself, 42 bases read in frame from the first base. Library creation used multiplex PCR. Sequencer: Illumina HiSeq 4000. CDR3 regions were amplified by Arm-PCR with iRepertoire HTBI primers to construct TCR beta libraries. Before sequencing, the PCR products underwent gel purification. The original methods were these. A total of 62 TRBV and 14 TRBJ segments were identified across samples and were used for gene usage analysis of CDR3 amino acid clonotypes. COPE and FqMerger were used to merge the filtered high-quality paired reads into contigs. BLAST was used to align contigs to IMGT TRBV, TRBD and TRBJ reference genes, and CDR3 was defined according to IMGT. Any clonotype with a frequency above 0.1% was classified as a highly expanded clone. Repertoire diversity was measured by Shannon entropy, and V-J evenness by the Gini coefficient. A clonotype found in more than one individual was treated as public. The public reads were run again by TCRdb, first through fastp at Q25 and then through MiXCR, and only productive beta chains were kept. Each entry is one CDR3 protein sequence, shown with its most common DNA and genes. TCRdb, not the authors, supplied the V and J calls. This sample is represented by about 500,000 distinct CDR3 sequences; around 12% of them were singletons. Clones ranked in the top ten supply roughly 9.3% of the sample.

The sample's time point label is to be understood as: newly diagnosed GD, antithyroid drugs for less than 3 months. For both TCR sequencing and RNA sequencing, RNA was extracted from PBMCs using TRIzol. The diagnosis of Graves' disease followed American Thyroid Association guidelines. Patients for the study were recruited at an endocrinology department in Xi'an, China. From each patient, around 9 milliliters of peripheral blood was collected into an EDTA anticoagulant tube. PBMCs were isolated by Ficoll Paque Plus density gradient separation without further T cell sorting. RNA quality was checked with an Agilent 2100 Bioanalyzer and agarose gel, and concentration with a NanoDrop 2000. The data belong to a study of regulatory T cells in long-lasting Graves disease (dated by TCRdb to 2020 to 2022). About the full investigation: Newly diagnosed Graves' disease patients had taken antithyroid drugs for less than 3 months. This study used TCR sequencing and RNA sequencing of peripheral blood to compare persistent Graves' disease patients against newly diagnosed Graves' disease patients. The study took place in China and was registered as a clinical trial. TCR sequencing covered around 13 persistent and 20 or so newly diagnosed Graves' disease patients, some 35 samples in total. Beyond this particular receptor, the publication reports: TRBV28, TRBJ1-2 and TRBJ2-5 were preferentially used in persistent disease, while TRBV20-1 and TRBJ2-1 were favored in newly diagnosed disease. Because the primary lesion, thyroid tissue, could not be accessed, the study looked at peripheral blood alone. As a limitation, the authors acknowledged that the small sample size may reduce accuracy. Sequencing and analysis were restricted to the TCR beta chain. Lower TCR Shannon entropy and fewer highly expanded clones were observed in persistent Graves' disease patients than in newly diagnosed patients, which suggested clonal expansion. A larger number of public clonotypes was shared among persistent patients (fewer than 3,000) than among newly diagnosed patients (approximately 930).

Another study also made use of these data, one on T cells in Graves' hyperthyroidism and ophthalmopathy. Per the second study: A patient counted as having stable Graves' hyperthyroidism if no progression to ophthalmopathy occurred over 18 months of follow-up. Hyperthyroidism patients were newly diagnosed, had a disease duration of under 2 months, and were aged 18 to 65 years. Exclusion was applied to patients with uncontrolled infections, other autoimmune diseases, pregnancy or lactation. Diagnoses were based on clinical symptoms, serum thyroxine and TRAb, thyroid ultrasound and orbital computed tomography. For the first round of RT-PCR on the TCR CDR3, the HTBI primer set was used together with the Qiagen OneStep RT-PCR kit. Most expanded thyroid clonotypes (frequency above 0.001) were also found in blood, which suggests that blood repertoires may mirror thyroid immune responses. In cross-validation, a model built on a 13 V-J signature told ophthalmopathy apart from stable hyperthyroidism with approximately 91% sensitivity and roughly 83% specificity, and in testing the same model reached 80%/75%. In validation, progression to ophthalmopathy was predicted by the model with nearly 71% sensitivity and nearly 75% specificity, a median of approximately 6.5 months before onset. A discovery cohort of approximately 100 patients, approximately 45 with Graves' ophthalmopathy and approximately 60 with stable Graves' hyperthyroidism, was used to find distinguishing TCR V-J signatures. Prospective prediction of ophthalmopathy was tested in an independent validation cohort of some 20 hyperthyroidism patients and 17 patients who later progressed to ophthalmopathy. The 95 to 100 discovery patients were divided at random into training and test sets in a 7:3 ratio. In roughly six Graves' hyperthyroidism patients, the study also compared T-cell repertoires from thyroid tissue with T-cell repertoires from blood. After blood sampling, hyperthyroidism patients were treated with methimazole at a starting dose of 30 mg daily, and ophthalmopathy patients were treated with high-dose intravenous methylprednisolone. Libraries were constructed in a second round of multiplex PCR, after which size selection and purification were performed. Paired-end sequencing of the libraries was performed with 100 bp reads on an Illumina HiSeq2000. Raw data were processed with SOAPnuke, discarding reads with adapters, uncalled bases, mean Phred below 15, or no exact constant-primer or identifier match. COPE v1.2.5 was used to merge the high-quality paired reads, and each unique nucleotide sequence was defined as a clonotype. Clonotypes were aligned to IMGT TRBV, TRBD and TRBJ reference segments using MiTCR v1.1. Only V-J combinations with frequency above 0.0001, covering 99% to 99.2% of repertoires, were analysed. The TCS score was defined as F50 (clonal expansion) divided by E x V (chaos), with BLOSUM62-based TCRdist calculated between CDR3 peptides within each V-J. Welch's t-statistics and random forest reduced 500 to 650 V-J features to under 15, which were used in a naive Bayes classifier (R e1071). Sample size was not statistically predetermined, and investigators were not blinded to group allocation. The paper reports TCR Vbeta CDR3 sequencing of fewer than 150 peripheral blood samples: 40 to 45 ophthalmopathy, fewer than 80 hyperthyroidism and about 17 progressor patients.

The sequencing used peripheral blood mononuclear cells (PBMCs), collected at new diagnosis, from a patient treated with antithyroid drugs. The origin of this receptor is a woman aged 25 to 45 with Graves disease. Donor details come from another sample of the same person, matched by shared clones. The V gene is TRBV11-3 and the J gene is TRBJ2-2; the D gene remains uncertain. The CDR3 in this case is CASSLALETGELFF. The DNA sequence is as follows: TGTGCCAGCAGCTTGGCACTTGAAACCGGGGAGCTGTTTTTT.